This passage covers 21 T cell receptor beta chains from one sample sequenced in a study of T cells in Graves' hyperthyroidism and ophthalmopathy. Researchers amplified the TCR beta CDR3 regions from RNA transcripts. The study used the HTBI primer set for a first-round RT-PCR of the TCR CDR3. MiXCR was run by TCRdb on the multiplex PCR reads, yielding one entry per CDR3 protein. The sample holds 300,000 to 500,000 distinct CDR3 sequences; over 11% are singletons and the top ten take approximately 29%. Sequenced sample: blood. All receptors derive from a man aged 45 to 65 with Graves' ophthalmopathy.

The CDR3, as DNA: TGCAGTGCTAGAGACGGGGGACCGGCCAACGTCCTGACTTTC. Residues: CSARDGGPANVLTF. The chain links TRBV20-1 to TRBJ2-6, with a tentative D call TRBD2 (6 bases). The CDR3 totals 14 residues. Germline V gene sequence: CDR1 DFQATT, CDR2 SNEGSKA (reference sequence). The V end was cut by 0 bases, the J end by 6 bases, with 9 bases between.

This clonotype was recorded at least ten times. The chain combines TRBV2 with TRBJ2-1; TRBD2 matches 11 bases. The V gene's germline CDR1 is SNHLY and CDR2 FYNNEI. This CDR3 is 16 amino acids long. V trimming: 2 bases; J trimming: 6 bases; junction bases outside the gene matches: 6. In nucleotides, the CDR3 is TGTGCCAGCAGTGAACTAGCGGGAGGAGGGGTCAATGAGCAGTTCTTC. Translated, it gives CASSELAGGGVNEQFF.

This clonotype showed up many times. This sequence joins TRBV28 and TRBJ2-7, with TRBD1 identical over 12 bases. CDR3 length: 15 residues. Germline CDR1 and CDR2: MDHEN and SYDVKM. J lost 4 bases, V lost 5 bases, and 6 bases had no gene match. CDR3 region: CASSRGTGGNYEQYF. The CDR3 DNA sequence: TGTGCCAGCAGTAGGGGGACAGGGGGCAATTACGAGCAGTACTTC.

This clonotype was picked up many times. The V gene is TRBV5-5, the J gene TRBJ1-6, with 10 bases that match TRBD1. With 0 bases clipped from V and 9 bases from J, the junction kept 0 bases outside the gene matches. CDR3 length: 14 residues. From germline, CDR1 is SGHKS and CDR2 YYEKEE (reference sequence). The CDR3, as DNA: TGTGCCAGCAGCTTGGGGGACAGGGGTTCACCCCTCCACTTT. This sequence encodes CASSLGDRGSPLHF.

The sample holds many counts of this clonotype. The chain is built from TRBV11-2 and TRBJ2-1, with TRBD2 identical over 9 bases. In germline, CDR1 is SGHAT, CDR2 FQNNGV. V lost 5 bases to trimming and J lost 13 bases; unmatched junction nucleotides: 12. The CDR3 extends over 14 amino acids. CDR3 region: CASSLGLAGQEQFF. The CDR3 DNA reads TGTGCCAGCAGCCTCGGCCTAGCGGGACAAGAACAGTTCTTC.

As concerns this clonotype: A much bigger clone sits one base away, suggesting this may be a read error. The chain has TRBV12-3 or TRBV12-4 and TRBJ2-1, with 7 bases that match TRBD1. V lost 8 bases, J lost 10 bases, and 8 bases stayed unmatched. This CDR3 has 12 amino acids. CDR3 sequence (DNA): TGTGCCAGCGGGCACGACAGGGACGAGCAGTTCTTC. This translates into CASGHDRDEQFF.

This clonotype showed up many times. The chain carries TRBV2 and TRBJ2-1; TRBD2 matches 12 bases. This CDR3 contains 16 residues. Germline CDR1 and CDR2: SNHLY and FYNNEI. V lost 7 bases to trimming and J lost 4 bases; unmatched junction nucleotides: 8. CDR3 sequence: CASKQGLAGSYNEQFF. In nucleotides, the CDR3 is TGTGCCAGCAAACAAGGACTAGCGGGGTCATACAATGAGCAGTTCTTC.

This clonotype was observed at least ten times. This sequence joins TRBV5-1 and TRBJ1-1; no definite D call. Germline loops: CDR1 SGHRS, CDR2 YFSETQ. V was shortened by 4 bases and J by 7 bases, with 17 bases between the two germline ends. This CDR3 has 14 amino acids. CDR3 amino acids: CASSLVDDRGEAFF. CDR3 bases: TGCGCCAGCAGCCTTGTGGACGACCGAGGTGAAGCTTTCTTT. The full variable domain, with the rest looked up from reference TRBV5-1 and TRBJ1-1, is KAGVTQTPRYLIKTRGQQVTLSCSPISGHRSVSWYQQTPGQGLQFLFEYFSETQRNKGNFPGRFSGRQFSNSRSEMNVSTLELGDSALYLCASSLVDDRGEAFFGQGTRLTVV.

This clonotype was detected ten times or more. The genes are TRBV30 and TRBJ2-3; tentatively, D is TRBD2 (5 bases). Per the germline V gene, CDR1 is GTSNPN and CDR2 is SVGIG (reference sequence). With 0 bases removed from V and 2 bases from J, the gap between germline ends came to 15 bases. The CDR3 extends over 16 amino acids. The CDR3 loop is CAWSVSGGSPTDTQYF. CDR3 coding DNA: TGTGCCTGGAGTGTGTCTGGAGGTAGTCCCACAGATACGCAGTATTTT. Supplemented by reference TRBV30 and TRBJ2-3, the full variable domain reads SQTIHQWPATLVQPVGSPLSLECTVEGTSNPNLYWYRQAAGRGLQLLFYSVGIGQISSEVPQNLSASRPQDRQFILSSKKLLLSDSGFYLCAWSVSGGSPTDTQYFGPGTRLTVL.

The CDR3 loop reads CASTGGSGGIGTEALYGYTF. The CDR3 DNA is TGTGCCAGTACCGGAGGCAGTGGTGGTATTGGCACGGAGGCATTATATGGCTACACCTTC. This chain joins TRBV7-9 and TRBJ1-2; no definite D call. Germline V CDR1 and CDR2: SEHNR, FQNEAQ (reference sequence). This CDR3 has 20 residues. V lost 9 bases and J lost 5, with 37 bases in between.

This clonotype has at least ten counts. The chain uses TRBV20-1 and TRBJ1-1; D is undetermined. In germline, CDR1 is DFQATT, CDR2 SNEGSKA (reference sequence). V gave up 5 bases and J gave up 1 base, with 17 bases separating them. The CDR3 is 15 residues long. The CDR3 bases are TGCAGTGCTGTGGGAATGACCGTGCGGAACACTGAAGCTTTCTTT. It is translated as CSAVGMTVRNTEAFF.

The rearrangement uses TRBV5-1 and TRBJ2-1; TRBD2 aligns across 9 bases. The ends lost 2 bases at V and 3 bases at J; junction bases unmatched: 6. From germline, CDR1 is SGHRS and CDR2 YFSETQ. This CDR3 has 16 residues. The chain's CDR3 is CASSFSSGTDYNEQFF. The CDR3 nucleotides are TGCGCCAGCAGCTTCTCTAGCGGGACGGACTACAATGAGCAGTTCTTC. Using reference TRBV5-1 and TRBJ2-1 for the parts outside the CDR3, the full variable domain is KAGVTQTPRYLIKTRGQQVTLSCSPISGHRSVSWYQQTPGQGLQFLFEYFSETQRNKGNFPGRFSGRQFSNSRSEMNVSTLELGDSALYLCASSFSSGTDYNEQFFGPGTRLTVL.

This chain uses TRBV18 with TRBJ2-2; perhaps D is TRBD1 or TRBD2 (6 bases each). The CDR3 is made up of 15 amino acids. Germline loops: CDR1 KGHSH, CDR2 LQKENI. The germline V and J ends were trimmed by 4 bases and 9 bases, with 18 bases remaining between them. CDR3 protein: CASSLLSSGGRELFF. For the CDR3, the DNA is TGTGCCAGCTCACTACTATCCTCCGGGGGCAGGGAGCTGTTTTTT.

This clonotype was counted ten times or more. The rearrangement uses TRBV5-1 and TRBJ2-5; TRBD1 matches 10 bases. J lost 1 base, V lost 9 bases, and 6 bases had no gene match. This CDR3 has 14 amino acids. Germline CDR1 reads SGHRS; CDR2 reads YFSETQ. CDR3 sequence: CATTTGGLQETQYF. For the CDR3, the DNA is TGCGCCACCACGACAGGGGGCCTCCAAGAGACCCAGTACTTC.

This clonotype was seen at least ten times. V usage is TRBV6-6 and J usage is TRBJ2-2, with D hard to call. The CDR3 is 13 amino acids. Between the trimmed V and J ends, which lost 2 bases and 3 bases, there was a span of 4 bases. CDR1 is MNHNY and CDR2 is SVGAGI in the germline V gene (reference sequence). CDR3 sequence: CASSYLDTGELFF. The CDR3 DNA reads as TGTGCCAGCAGTTACCTGGACACCGGGGAGCTGTTTTTT.

This clonotype came up many times. CDR3 amino acids: CASSEATGRVDTQYF. CDR3 DNA: TGCGCCAGCAGTGAGGCCACGGGACGGGTTGATACGCAGTATTTT. The chain joins TRBV10-1 to TRBJ2-3, with D perhaps being TRBD1 or TRBD2 (5 bases each). The CDR3 consists of 15 residues. The ends were cut back, 2 bases at V and 6 bases at J, with 15 bases in the middle. In germline, CDR1 is WNHNN, CDR2 SYGVQD (reference sequence).

This clonotype was picked up many times. The chain is built from TRBV29-1 and TRBJ2-1; a possible D gene is TRBD2 (6 bases). CDR1 is SQVTM, CDR2 ANQGSEA, per germline. Trimming took 1 base from V and 3 from J, leaving 16 bases between them. The CDR3 runs 16 residues. CDR3 sequence (DNA): TGCAGCGTTGAAGTCGGGTTCAGCGGGTACTACAATGAGCAGTTCTTC. Amino acid sequence: CSVEVGFSGYYNEQFF.

This clonotype has only a few counts. The rearrangement links TRBV6-1 to TRBJ1-6; D call uncertain. V gave up 1 base and J gave up 7 bases, with 11 bases separating them. The CDR3 totals 15 residues. Germline V gives CDR1 MNHNS, CDR2 SASEGT. CDR3 DNA sequence: TGTGCCAGCAGTGAAGACCTGATGAGGAATTCACCCCTCCACTTT. Residues: CASSEDLMRNSPLHF.

The CDR3 nucleotides are TGTGCCAGCCAGACGAGGGTGTTTTTT. It yields the protein CASQTRVFF. This sequence joins TRBV12-3 or TRBV12-4 and TRBJ1-4; unclear D gene. V was pared by 8 bases and J by 15 bases, with 10 bases between. The CDR3 is made up of 9 amino acids.

In its sample, this clonotype was seen many times. This rearrangement joins TRBV2 to TRBJ1-5; 8 nucleotides align to TRBD1. The CDR3 sequence is 14 residues long. V was pared by 4 bases and J by 6 bases, with 5 bases of the junction left unmatched. CDR1 is SNHLY and CDR2 is FYNNEI in the germline V gene. The CDR3, as DNA: TGTGCCAGCAGTGCGGACAGGGTCACTCAGCCCCAGCATTTT. It codes for CASSADRVTQPQHF.

This clonotype was observed at least ten times. This rearrangement joins TRBV11-2 to TRBJ2-7, with D possibly called TRBD1 or TRBD2 (5 bases each). Trimming removed 3 bases from V and 5 bases from J, with 20 bases in between. CDR1 is SGHAT, CDR2 FQNNGV, per germline. The CDR3 is made up of 16 amino acids. CDR3: CASSLATGRSVHEQYF. The CDR3 DNA reads TGTGCCAGCAGCTTGGCAACGGGGCGCTCGGTCCACGAGCAGTACTTC.